The TCR beta chain under discussion was sequenced for a study of cytomegalovirus exposure and HLA in healthy donors. The PCR ran on 60 Vbeta and 13 Jbeta primers. Sequencing used immunoSEQ multiplex PCR; TCRdb keeps in-frame clones, though not all of them. The sample lists approximately 170,000 clones; approximately 79% were seen once. As regards this clone: Its antigen is not identified.

Whole-study results and caveats: The Asian-associated ancestry cluster reportedly had fewer N-insertions than the approximately 650-donor mean in a later analysis.

V trimming: 5 bases; J trimming: 3 bases; junction bases outside the gene matches: 15. Germline CDR1 and CDR2: SGHTA and FQGNSA. The CDR3 length is 17 residues. The TCR was taken from a male donor in good health and CMV-seronegative. Sequencing input: PBMCs. The chain joins TRBV7-2 to TRBJ2-7, with 8 bases identical to TRBD1. In DNA, the CDR3 is TGTGCCAGCAGCCTTCGGACAGGGAGTAGTAAGGTCTACGAGCAGTACTTC. Its translation is CASSLRTGSSKVYEQYF.